The rows below give T cell receptor beta chains drawn from one sample of a study of cytomegalovirus exposure and HLA in healthy donors. Profiled with immunoSEQ multiplex PCR; TCRdb holds only in-frame clones, not every one. The sample holds over 150,000 clones, about 71% seen once. Sequencing input: PBMCs. The receptors originated from a woman aged 25-40 years in good health and CMV-seronegative. The CDR3 runs from the conserved cysteine through the conserved F or W. Fields, in order: V gene, J gene, D gene, clone size, CDR3 DNA, CDR3 protein. The D gene is left open where the match is weak. The size field is filled for only some rows; it gives once, few, many or a size class.

V: TRBV7-9; J: TRBJ2-5; D: NA; size: NA; DNA: TGTGCCAGCAGCTTACCTAGACTAGGTTCGCAAGAGACCCAGTACTTC; CDR3: CASSLPRLGSQETQYF
V: TRBV6-6; J: TRBJ2-5; D: NA; size: NA; DNA: TGTGCCAGCAGTTTGGGCAGCCAAGAGACCCAGTACTTC; CDR3: CASSLGSQETQYF
V: TRBV6-4; J: TRBJ2-2; D: NA; size: NA; DNA: TGTGCCAGCAGTGACTCTAGGAGCGGGGAGCTGTTTTTT; CDR3: CASSDSRSGELFF
V: TRBV9; J: TRBJ2-5; D: TRBD2; size: few; DNA: TGTGCCAGCAGCGCGCAACTCCTAGCGGAACAAGAGACCCAGTACTTC; CDR3: CASSAQLLAEQETQYF
V: TRBV7-3; J: TRBJ2-1; D: NA; size: once; DNA: TGTGCCAGCAGCTTAGGGTTGGCGGCTGAGCAGTTCTTC; CDR3: CASSLGLAAEQFF
V: TRBV5-4; J: TRBJ1-2; D: NA; size: NA; DNA: TGTGCCAGCAGCTTGACAGGTGGTCGTGGCTACACCTTC; CDR3: CASSLTGGRGYTF
V: TRBV19; J: TRBJ2-7; D: TRBD1; size: once; DNA: TGTGCCAGTAGTATCCGGGACAGGGGGCCCTACGAGCAGTACTTC; CDR3: CASSIRDRGPYEQYF
V: TRBV6-5; J: TRBJ1-1; D: TRBD1; size: NA; DNA: TGTGCCAGCAGGGGACAGGGGATGGGGAACACTGAAGCTTTCTTT; CDR3: CASRGQGMGNTEAFF
V: TRBV4-2; J: TRBJ2-6; D: NA; size: NA; DNA: TGTGCCAGCAGCTTCGAGGGAGAGTCTGGGGCCAACGTCCTGACTTTC; CDR3: CASSFEGESGANVLTF
V: TRBV7-9; J: TRBJ2-5; D: TRBD2; size: once; DNA: TGTGCCAGCAGCCCCCAGACTAGCGGGAGAGGAGAGACCCAGTACTTC; CDR3: CASSPQTSGRGETQYF
V: TRBV7-3; J: TRBJ1-2; D: NA; size: NA; DNA: TGTGCCAGCAGCCCACAAGCGGGAAATGGCTACACCTTC; CDR3: CASSPQAGNGYTF
V: TRBV6-1; J: TRBJ2-7; D: NA; size: NA; DNA: TGTGCCAGCAGATCGGCAGGAACCTACGAGCAGTACTTC; CDR3: CASRSAGTYEQYF
V: TRBV25-1; J: TRBJ1-1; D: NA; size: NA; DNA: TGTGCCAGCAGTCGGAACACTGAAGCTTTCTTT; CDR3: CASSRNTEAFF
V: TRBV19; J: TRBJ1-2; D: NA; size: few; DNA: TGTGCCAGTAGTATAGATACGGGACTCGATGGCTACACCTTC; CDR3: CASSIDTGLDGYTF
V: TRBV5-1; J: TRBJ1-6; D: NA; size: NA; DNA: TGCGCCAGCAGCTATCAGGGCCCTGATTCACCCCTCCACTTT; CDR3: CASSYQGPDSPLHF
V: TRBV4-3; J: TRBJ2-3; D: TRBD2; size: NA; DNA: TGCGCCAGCAGCCAAGATCTAGGACTAGCGGGGCCCTCTAGCACAGATACGCAGTATTTT; CDR3: CASSQDLGLAGPSSTDTQYF
V: TRBV2; J: TRBJ2-1; D: NA; size: NA; DNA: TGTGCCAGCAGCGTCCAGGGGAGCTCCTACAATGAGCAGTTCTTC; CDR3: CASSVQGSSYNEQFF
V: TRBV30; J: TRBJ2-7; D: NA; size: NA; DNA: TGTGCCTGGAGGTCCCCCGGGAGAACCTACGAGCAGTACTTC; CDR3: CAWRSPGRTYEQYF
V: TRBV10-3; J: TRBJ1-5; D: TRBD1; size: once; DNA: TGTGCCATCCAGGGGGACAGGGAGAGCAATCAGCCCCAGCATTTT; CDR3: CAIQGDRESNQPQHF
V: TRBV9; J: TRBJ2-7; D: NA; size: NA; DNA: TGTGCCAGCAGCGCCCAACAGAGCCACGAGCAGTACTTC; CDR3: CASSAQQSHEQYF
V: TRBV7-9; J: TRBJ1-1; D: NA; size: NA; DNA: TGTGCCAGCACCCCTGAGGCGGCGAACACTGAAGCTTTCTTT; CDR3: CASTPEAANTEAFF
V: TRBV28; J: TRBJ2-7; D: TRBD2; size: once; DNA: TGTGCCAGCAGTATACCGGGACTAGCGGGAGTTCGGTCCTACGAGCAGTACTTC; CDR3: CASSIPGLAGVRSYEQYF
V: TRBV9; J: TRBJ1-2; D: NA; size: NA; DNA: TGTGCCAGCAGCGTAGCGCAGGGGTACTATGGCTACACCTTC; CDR3: CASSVAQGYYGYTF
V: TRBV28; J: TRBJ1-6; D: TRBD1; size: NA; DNA: TGTGCCAGCAGCCGACAGGGCAATAATTCACCCCTCCACTTT; CDR3: CASSRQGNNSPLHF
V: TRBV7-2; J: TRBJ1-1; D: NA; size: NA; DNA: TGTGCCAGCAGCTTAGTCGGGCGGGACACTGAAGCTTTCTTT; CDR3: CASSLVGRDTEAFF
V: TRBV7-8; J: TRBJ1-1; D: TRBD1; size: NA; DNA: TGTGCCAGCAGCCCGACAGGGAGTAACACTGAAGCTTTCTTT; CDR3: CASSPTGSNTEAFF
V: TRBV29-1; J: TRBJ2-3; D: NA; size: NA; DNA: TGCAGCGTTGACGCCCCCGGTGCAGATACGCAGTATTTT; CDR3: CSVDAPGADTQYF
V: TRBV15; J: TRBJ2-5; D: TRBD2; size: NA; DNA: TGTGCCACCAGCAGAGATCAGATCGGGAGGGCCGAGGAGACCCAGTACTTC; CDR3: CATSRDQIGRAEETQYF
V: TRBV2; J: TRBJ1-2; D: NA; size: NA; DNA: TGTGCCAGCAGTGAAAATCCCGTCAGGCCATATGGCTACACCTTC; CDR3: CASSENPVRPYGYTF
V: TRBV6-5; J: TRBJ2-5; D: NA; size: NA; DNA: TGTGCCAGCAGCCAGGGGTGGCCAGAGACCCAGTACTTC; CDR3: CASSQGWPETQYF
V: TRBV5-1; J: TRBJ2-1; D: NA; size: NA; DNA: TGCGCCAGCAGCTTGATCGAGCGAAACTCCTACAATGAGCAGTTCTTC; CDR3: CASSLIERNSYNEQFF
V: TRBV28; J: TRBJ2-1; D: TRBD2; size: NA; DNA: TGTGCCAGCAGTCCGGCGGGACTAGCGGAGAATGAGCAGTTCTTC; CDR3: CASSPAGLAENEQFF
V: TRBV19; J: TRBJ2-2; D: NA; size: NA; DNA: TGTGCCAGTAGTATGGGCGGGACAGTTGGGGCGGAAACCGGGGAGCTGTTTTTT; CDR3: CASSMGGTVGAETGELFF
V: TRBV7-9; J: TRBJ1-2; D: NA; size: NA; DNA: TGTGCCAGCAGCCCTTCAGGGGCGAATAACTATGGCTACACCTTC; CDR3: CASSPSGANNYGYTF
V: TRBV5-1; J: TRBJ2-7; D: TRBD1; size: NA; DNA: TGCGCCAGCAGCCTTAACAGGGGATCCTCCGAGCAGTACTTC; CDR3: CASSLNRGSSEQYF
V: TRBV4-1; J: TRBJ1-6; D: NA; size: NA; DNA: TGCGCCAGCAGCCAAGAGGTGGGCAATAATTCACCCCTCCACTTT; CDR3: CASSQEVGNNSPLHF
V: TRBV28; J: TRBJ1-4; D: NA; size: NA; DNA: TGTGCCAGCAGTTTGACACCAACTAATGAAAAACTGTTTTTT; CDR3: CASSLTPTNEKLFF
V: TRBV19; J: TRBJ1-5; D: NA; size: once; DNA: TGTGCCAGTAGTCCGCCGGGTATTAGCAATCAGCCCCAGCATTTT; CDR3: CASSPPGISNQPQHF
V: TRBV4-2; J: TRBJ1-6; D: NA; size: NA; DNA: TGTGCCAGCAGCCAAGAATGGGCTTCTAATTCACCCCTCCACTTT; CDR3: CASSQEWASNSPLHF
V: TRBV2; J: TRBJ2-1; D: TRBD2; size: NA; DNA: TGTGCCAGCAGTGTGGAGCGGGAGGGCCCTCGATACAATGAGCAGTTCTTC; CDR3: CASSVEREGPRYNEQFF
V: TRBV15; J: TRBJ2-5; D: TRBD2; size: NA; DNA: TGTGCCACCAGCAGAGATGCCGGGCTAGCGGGACGAGAGACCCAGTACTTC; CDR3: CATSRDAGLAGRETQYF
V: TRBV10-3; J: TRBJ1-1; D: NA; size: NA; DNA: TGTGCCATCAGTGCCCGCCCGGGAGAGAACACTGAAGCTTTCTTT; CDR3: CAISARPGENTEAFF
V: TRBV4-3; J: TRBJ2-7; D: NA; size: NA; DNA: TGCGCCAGCAGCCAAGATGGCACAGGGTCTCAGGTGCAGTACTTC; CDR3: CASSQDGTGSQVQYF
V: TRBV10-3; J: TRBJ2-7; D: TRBD2; size: NA; DNA: TGTGCCATCAGCGACCTGCGGGGGGTAGGCTACGAGCAGTACTTC; CDR3: CAISDLRGVGYEQYF
V: TRBV4-3; J: TRBJ2-1; D: NA; size: NA; DNA: TGCGCCAGCAGCCAAGAGGGGACTCGACCCACGTATGAGCAGTTCTTC; CDR3: CASSQEGTRPTYEQFF
V: TRBV5-1; J: TRBJ2-1; D: TRBD2; size: NA; DNA: TGCGCCAGCAGCTTGGCGGAGATAGCGGGAGGCTACAATGAGCAGTTCTTC; CDR3: CASSLAEIAGGYNEQFF
V: TRBV9; J: TRBJ2-7; D: TRBD2; size: NA; DNA: TGTGCCAGCAGCGTCGAGGGACTAGCGGGAGTTGAGCAGTACTTC; CDR3: CASSVEGLAGVEQYF
V: TRBV7-9; J: TRBJ2-6; D: NA; size: NA; DNA: TGTGCCAGCGTAATAGCTGGGGCCAACGTCCTGACTTTC; CDR3: CASVIAGANVLTF
V: TRBV7-3; J: TRBJ2-3; D: NA; size: NA; DNA: TGTGCCAGCAGCTCAGGACAGACAGATACGCAGTATTTT; CDR3: CASSSGQTDTQYF
V: TRBV18; J: TRBJ2-6; D: NA; size: NA; DNA: TGTGCCAGCTCACCATATGAGGGCTACTCTGGGGCCAACGTCCTGACTTTC; CDR3: CASSPYEGYSGANVLTF
V: TRBV28; J: TRBJ1-1; D: NA; size: NA; DNA: TGTGCCAGCAGTCCGACCAGAAATACAGGTATTTCGGGCACTGAAGCTTTCTTT; CDR3: CASSPTRNTGISGTEAFF
V: TRBV27; J: TRBJ1-1; D: NA; size: NA; DNA: TGTGCCAGCAGTCCGTCGACAGGAGTGAACACTGAAGCTTTCTTT; CDR3: CASSPSTGVNTEAFF
V: TRBV9; J: TRBJ2-1; D: TRBD2; size: NA; DNA: TGTGCCAGCAGCGCTAGCGGTTACTACAATGAGCAGTTCTTC; CDR3: CASSASGYYNEQFF